This TCR beta chain emerged from a study of CD8 T cells in Susac syndrome. Random-hexamer reverse transcription was applied to about 0.45 to 1 ug RNA. MiXCR, applied by TCRdb to the immunoSEQ multiplex PCR reads, yields one record per CDR3 protein. This table holds about 200,000 distinct CDR3 sequences, 90% to 95% found once. V was pared by 0 bases and J by 10 bases, with 12 bases between. The CDR3 consists of 13 residues. CDR1 and CDR2 (germline): SGHDN, FVKESK. V gene TRBV14 combines with J gene TRBJ1-1; D possibly corresponds to TRBD1 (5 bases). The sequencing sample was made of CD4+ T cells from PBMCs. The receptor was isolated from a human donor with multiple sclerosis. The chain's CDR3 is CASSQEIAGRAFF. The CDR3 nucleotides are TGTGCCAGCAGCCAAGAAATTGCAGGGAGAGCTTTCTTT.